Listed below are T cell receptor beta chains from one sample, sequenced in a study of Ad26.COV2.S vaccination and SARS-CoV-2 variants. Clones were sequenced by immunoSEQ multiplex PCR, and TCRdb holds only the in-frame ones, with some missing. The data contain 360,000 or so clones, 87% of them singletons. This material consisted of peripheral blood, taken in a trial of Ad26.COV2.S vaccine versus placebo. Every receptor here comes from a person between 18 and 65 years old who received the Ad26.COV2.S COVID-19 vaccine or a placebo. Each CDR3 is given with its conserved first and last residue. A D gene is named only where the DNA matches it firmly. Some rows have no size entry. The others give once, few or many, or a class for an expanded clone.

DNA: TGCGCCAGCAGCCAAGATTTGGGGGGGTCCTCCTATAATTCACCCCTCCACTTT
CDR3: CASSQDLGGSSYNSPLHF
J: TRBJ1-6
D: -
V: TRBV4-3
size: -

DNA: TGTGCCAGCAGTCCGACAGGGAACAGGCAGCCCCAGCATTTT
CDR3: CASSPTGNRQPQHF
J: TRBJ1-5
D: TRBD1
V: TRBV28
size: -

DNA: TGTGCCAGCAGTTACTCGATTGGGACAGGGAGGAACACTGAAGCTTTCTTT
CDR3: CASSYSIGTGRNTEAFF
J: TRBJ1-1
D: TRBD1
V: TRBV6-2/TRBV6-3
size: -

DNA: TGTGCCAGCAGCGCATGGGACAGCTCCTACAATGAGCAGTTCTTC
CDR3: CASSAWDSSYNEQFF
J: TRBJ2-1
D: TRBD1
V: TRBV5-4
size: -

DNA: TGTGCCAGCAGCCAATCCTATGAAGCTTTCTTT
CDR3: CASSQSYEAFF
J: TRBJ1-1
D: -
V: TRBV3-1/TRBV3-2
size: few

DNA: TGTGCCAGCAGTTTATCGTTCCCAGGGGGGCCTTACAATGAGCAGTTCTTC
CDR3: CASSLSFPGGPYNEQFF
J: TRBJ2-1
D: -
V: TRBV27
size: -

DNA: TGTGCCTGGAGTGCCTCGTCAGGGGGTAGCGTCTACACCTTC
CDR3: CAWSASSGGSVYTF
J: TRBJ1-2
D: TRBD1
V: TRBV30
size: -

DNA: TGTGCTAGCAGCCCCTCTAGCGGGGGGGCGGATACGCAGTATTTT
CDR3: CASSPSSGGADTQYF
J: TRBJ2-3
D: TRBD2
V: TRBV7-7
size: -

DNA: TGTGCCAGCAGAAGACAGGGGAGCTACGAGCAGTACTTC
CDR3: CASRRQGSYEQYF
J: TRBJ2-7
D: TRBD1
V: TRBV27
size: -

DNA: TGTGCCAGCAGCACCGACCAAGAGACCCAGTACTTC
CDR3: CASSTDQETQYF
J: TRBJ2-5
D: -
V: TRBV9
size: once

DNA: TGTGCCAGCAGCGTAGCGGACTCTGGGGCCAACGTCCTGACTTTC
CDR3: CASSVADSGANVLTF
J: TRBJ2-6
D: -
V: TRBV9
size: -

DNA: TGCGCCAGCAGCTTGGCTTACACCGACGGCTACAATGAGCAGTTCTTC
CDR3: CASSLAYTDGYNEQFF
J: TRBJ2-1
D: -
V: TRBV5-1
size: -

DNA: TGTGCCAGCAGCCCTATGACAGGATCCTACACCTTC
CDR3: CASSPMTGSYTF
J: TRBJ1-2
D: -
V: TRBV6-6
size: -

DNA: TGTGCCAGCAGCTCCCGCCCTAGCGGGGGGTACAATGAGCAGTTCTTC
CDR3: CASSSRPSGGYNEQFF
J: TRBJ2-1
D: TRBD2
V: TRBV7-2
size: few

DNA: TGTGCCAGTAGTACCACAAAGAACACTGAAGCTTTCTTT
CDR3: CASSTTKNTEAFF
J: TRBJ1-1
D: -
V: TRBV19
size: -

DNA: TGTGCCAGCAGTTTCCTGGGAGCGGAAAAACTGTTTTTT
CDR3: CASSFLGAEKLFF
J: TRBJ1-4
D: -
V: TRBV12-3/TRBV12-4
size: -

DNA: TGTGCCAGCAGCTACATCCAGGGTAACACCGGGGAGCTGTTTTTT
CDR3: CASSYIQGNTGELFF
J: TRBJ2-2
D: -
V: TRBV9
size: -

DNA: TGCGCCAGCAGCCAAGATCGAGGCCAGGGCTCCTACAATGAGCAGTTCTTC
CDR3: CASSQDRGQGSYNEQFF
J: TRBJ2-1
D: -
V: TRBV4-3
size: -

DNA: TGTGCCATCAGTTTTGGAACAGCGAACACCGGGGAGCTGTTTTTT
CDR3: CAISFGTANTGELFF
J: TRBJ2-2
D: -
V: TRBV10-3
size: -

DNA: TGCGCCAGCGCCCAGGGACAGGCGAATTCACCCCTCCACTTT
CDR3: CASAQGQANSPLHF
J: TRBJ1-6
D: TRBD1
V: TRBV5-1
size: -

DNA: TGTGCCTGGAGTCTTAGCACAGATACGCAGTATTTT
CDR3: CAWSLSTDTQYF
J: TRBJ2-3
D: -
V: TRBV30
size: -

DNA: TGTGCCAGTAGCCGGGGCCGGGAGAACTATGGCTACACCTTC
CDR3: CASSRGRENYGYTF
J: TRBJ1-2
D: -
V: TRBV19
size: -

DNA: TGTGCCAGCAGCCAAGGTTCTGATCAGCCCCAGCATTTT
CDR3: CASSQGSDQPQHF
J: TRBJ1-5
D: -
V: TRBV3-1/TRBV3-2
size: few

DNA: TGCGCCAGCAGCCAAGAGCAATTGAGGACTAGCAATCAGCCCCAGCATTTT
CDR3: CASSQEQLRTSNQPQHF
J: TRBJ1-5
D: -
V: TRBV4-1
size: -

DNA: TGTGCCATGGGTGATTCCTACGAGCAGTACTTC
CDR3: CAMGDSYEQYF
J: TRBJ2-7
D: -
V: TRBV10-3
size: -

DNA: TGTGCCAGCAGCTTAGTTATGGGAGACGAGACCCAGTACTTC
CDR3: CASSLVMGDETQYF
J: TRBJ2-5
D: -
V: TRBV7-9
size: -

DNA: TGTGCCAGCAGTTGGGAGTCGGGCTATGGCTACACCTTC
CDR3: CASSWESGYGYTF
J: TRBJ1-2
D: -
V: TRBV27
size: few

DNA: TGTGCCTGGAGCCCGGGACAGGGGAATGGCTACACCTTC
CDR3: CAWSPGQGNGYTF
J: TRBJ1-2
D: TRBD1
V: TRBV30
size: -

DNA: TGTGCCAGCAGCTCCGACGTTTTACGGACAGATACGCAGTATTTT
CDR3: CASSSDVLRTDTQYF
J: TRBJ2-3
D: -
V: TRBV5-6
size: once

DNA: TGTGCCAGTAGTAACCGAGGCGCCAATGAGCAGTTCTTC
CDR3: CASSNRGANEQFF
J: TRBJ2-1
D: -
V: TRBV19
size: -

DNA: TGTGCCAGCATTACACGGGGCAGGGTCTACGAGCAGTACTTC
CDR3: CASITRGRVYEQYF
J: TRBJ2-7
D: -
V: TRBV6-5
size: -

DNA: TGTGCCAGTACACGGAGTCTGACTAGAGGACTAGCGCAAGAGACCCAGTACTTC
CDR3: CASTRSLTRGLAQETQYF
J: TRBJ2-5
D: TRBD2
V: TRBV19
size: -

DNA: TGTGCCAGCAGCTTGGTAGATAATCAGCCCCAGCATTTT
CDR3: CASSLVDNQPQHF
J: TRBJ1-5
D: -
V: TRBV5-5
size: once

DNA: TGTGCCAGCAGCCAAGGACCGGGACAGGGGTATGGCTACACCTTC
CDR3: CASSQGPGQGYGYTF
J: TRBJ1-2
D: TRBD1
V: TRBV3-1/TRBV3-2
size: -

DNA: TGTGCCAGCAGCGTCGTAGGAGGGGGGTCCCTCTACGAGCAGTACTTC
CDR3: CASSVVGGGSLYEQYF
J: TRBJ2-7
D: -
V: TRBV9
size: -

DNA: TGTGCCTGGACGGGCTGGGACAGCGGCTCCTATAATTCACCCCTCCACTTT
CDR3: CAWTGWDSGSYNSPLHF
J: TRBJ1-6
D: TRBD1
V: TRBV30
size: -

DNA: TGTGCCAGCAGCCAAGTGTATACCGGGGAGCTGTTTTTT
CDR3: CASSQVYTGELFF
J: TRBJ2-2
D: -
V: TRBV14
size: once